These 29 T cell receptor beta chains were sequenced from one sample in a study of neoadjuvant anti-PD-1 for oral cavity cancer. TCRdb's copy holds only in-frame clones and misses some; the assay was immunoSEQ multiplex PCR. The sample lists about 23,000 clones; 25% to 30% were seen once. Time point specified: after neoadjuvant nivolumab, at surgical resection. The sample consisted of tumor tissue, taken after nivolumab (anti-PD-1) treatment. The receptors here all came from a person between 35 and 79 years old with oral cavity squamous cell carcinoma.

The chain carries TRBV2 and TRBJ1-5; 7 bases agree with TRBD1. V was clipped by 5 bases and J by 0 bases; unmatched bases: 4. This CDR3 spans 15 amino acids. Looked up from germline, CDR1 is SNHLY and CDR2 is FYNNEI. CDR3 sequence (DNA): TGTGCCAGCAGTAAGGACAGGACTAGCAATCAGCCCCAGCATTTT. Translating it yields CASSKDRTSNQPQHF. The complete variable domain, with remaining parts taken from reference TRBV2 and TRBJ1-5, reads EPEVTQTPSHQVTQMGQEVILRCVPISNHLYFYWYRQILGQKVEFLVSFYNNEISEKSEIFDDQFSVERPDGSNFTLKIRSTKLEDSAMYFCASSKDRTSNQPQHFGDGTRLSIL.

V is TRBV9 and J is TRBJ2-5; 12 positions match TRBD2. V dropped 3 bases and J dropped 4; count of bases not matched to a gene: 19. Germline-derived CDR1 and CDR2 are SGDLS and YYNGEE. The CDR3 loop spans 20 amino acids. The DNA of the CDR3 is TGTGCCAGCAGCGACCCTCCTCCGCCAGGGCTGGGACTAGCGGGAGAGACCCAGTACTTC. Protein: CASSDPPPPGLGLAGETQYF. The whole variable domain, filled in from reference TRBV9 and TRBJ2-5, reads DSGVTQTPKHLITATGQRVTLRCSPRSGDLSVYWYQQSLDQGLQFLIQYYNGEERAKGNILERFSAQQFPDLHSELNLSSLELGDSALYFCASSDPPPPGLGLAGETQYFGPGTRLLVL.

This clone was picked up a small number of times. V gene TRBV11-2 combines with J gene TRBJ2-2; D remains ambiguous. Germline V gene lookup returns CDR1 SGHAT and CDR2 FQNNGV. Trimming cost V 5 bases and J 2 bases, with 12 bases left between them. CDR3 length: 15 residues. The CDR3 DNA sequence: TGTGCCAGCAGCACCGGGCAGATAAACACCGGGGAGCTGTTTTTT. Translated, it gives CASSTGQINTGELFF.

There are a few counts of this clone. The rearrangement uses TRBV6-4 and TRBJ2-2; D uncertain. Trimming took off 0 bases at V and 3 bases at J, with 2 bases between the two ends. Germline CDR1 MRHNA, CDR2 SNTAGT. This CDR3 has 13 residues. CDR3 sequence (DNA): TGTGCCAGCAGTGACTCTTACACCGGGGAGCTGTTTTTT. It encodes CASSDSYTGELFF.

This clone was counted a few times. The J gene is TRBJ2-5, the V gene TRBV19, with 7 positions matching TRBD1. Germline V gene lookup returns CDR1 LNHDA and CDR2 SQIVND (reference sequence). The CDR3 runs 15 residues. V shed 4 bases, J shed 4 bases, and the junction held 9 bases outside the gene matches. In DNA form, the CDR3 reads TGTGCCAGTAGTAAGGACAACAGGGGTGGAGAGACCCAGTACTTC. As protein: CASSKDNRGGETQYF.

V usage is TRBV2 and J usage is TRBJ1-5; possible D gene TRBD1, 5 bases. This CDR3 contains 15 residues. Trimming took 4 bases from V and 5 from J, leaving 15 bases between them. The germline V gene encodes CDR1 SNHLY and CDR2 FYNNEI. The CDR3 protein is CASSGDGHSYQPQHF. The CDR3, as DNA: TGTGCCAGCAGTGGGGACGGACATTCTTATCAGCCCCAGCATTTT.

This chain connects TRBV6-5 to TRBJ1-1, with no clear D. Between the trimmed V and J ends, which lost 7 bases and 1 base, there was a span of 10 bases. Germline-derived CDR1 and CDR2 are MNHEY and SVGAGI. CDR3 length: 13 residues. The CDR3 here is CASNTRWNTEAFF. The CDR3 DNA sequence: TGTGCCAGCAACACCCGATGGAACACTGAAGCTTTCTTT.

The J gene is TRBJ1-2, the V gene TRBV10-3, with no clear D. This CDR3 has 14 amino acids. V was clipped by 2 bases and J by 4 bases, with 11 bases between them. Germline CDR1 is ENHRY and CDR2 is SYGVKD. The CDR3 protein is CAISETDTIYGYTF. The CDR3 coding sequence is TGTGCCATCAGTGAGACCGACACGATCTATGGCTACACCTTC.

V is TRBV5-1 and J is TRBJ1-6; a possible D gene is TRBD1 (6 bases). Germline V gene sequence: CDR1 SGHRS, CDR2 YFSETQ. V dropped 4 bases and J dropped 10 bases, with 21 bases sitting between them. CDR3 length equals 16 residues. The CDR3 bases are TGCGCCAGCAGCGGGGGGGCGCGGAATCGGGGCTCACCCCTCCACTTT. This translates into CASSGGARNRGSPLHF.

The J gene is TRBJ1-2, the V gene TRBV6-1, with D hard to call. This CDR3 contains 12 residues. Trimming cost V 6 bases and J 5 bases, with 10 bases left between them. Germline V gene data show CDR1 as MNHNS and CDR2 as SASEGT. As DNA, the CDR3 is TGTGCCAGCAGGGCAGGACGGTATGGCTACACCTTC. Its protein product is CASRAGRYGYTF.

This clone was observed a handful of times. This sequence joins TRBV19 and TRBJ2-2, with D possibly called TRBD1 or TRBD2 (5 bases each). Germline loops: CDR1 LNHDA, CDR2 SQIVND (reference sequence). V dropped 5 bases and J dropped 4 bases, with 11 bases sitting between them. The CDR3 sequence is 14 residues long. CDR3 in amino acids: CASSRGGGTGELFF. Here the CDR3 DNA reads TGTGCCAGTAGTCGGGGTGGGGGCACCGGGGAGCTGTTTTTT.

The gene calls are TRBV5-1 and TRBJ2-3, with 7 nucleotides matching TRBD2. The ends lost 4 bases at V and 0 bases at J; junction bases unmatched: 8. Germline CDR1 is SGHRS and CDR2 is YFSETQ. The CDR3 has 16 residues. The CDR3 spells CASSQGASGSTDTQYF. The CDR3 bases are TGCGCCAGCAGCCAAGGGGCTAGCGGAAGCACAGATACGCAGTATTTT.

The chain employs TRBV5-4 and TRBJ1-2; D not certain. V was clipped by 4 bases and J by 0 bases, with 10 bases between them. The CDR3 contains 14 residues. CDR1 and CDR2 from the germline V gene are SGHNT and YYREEE (reference sequence). DNA of the CDR3: TGTGCCAGCAGCCAAGAAGGAGCTAACTATGGCTACACCTTC. This encodes CASSQEGANYGYTF. Using reference TRBV5-4 and TRBJ1-2 for the parts outside the CDR3, the full variable domain is ETGVTQSPTHLIKTRGQQVTLRCSSQSGHNTVSWYQQALGQGPQFIFQYYREEENGRGNFPPRFSGLQFPNYSSELNVNALELDDSALYLCASSQEGANYGYTFGSGTRLTVV.

This clone was detected only once. V gene TRBV19 combines with J gene TRBJ2-1, with D possibly matching TRBD1 (6 bases). The V end lost 5 bases, the J end lost 2 bases, and 13 bases lay between the germline ends. CDR3 length: 15 amino acids. Germline V gene sequence: CDR1 LNHDA, CDR2 SQIVND (reference sequence). The chain's CDR3 is CASSQGKGAYNEQFF. The CDR3 DNA follows: TGTGCCAGTAGTCAGGGGAAGGGGGCCTACAATGAGCAGTTCTTC. The full variable domain, in which reference TRBV19 and TRBJ2-1 provide the parts outside the CDR3, is DGGITQSPKYLFRKEGQNVTLSCEQNLNHDAMYWYRQDPGQGLRLIYYSQIVNDFQKGDIAEGYSVSREKKESFPLTVTSAQKNPTAFYLCASSQGKGAYNEQFFGPGTRLTVL.

The CDR3 DNA reads TGTGCCTGGGAAACCTCAGGGGGCGAGTTTGGCTACACCTTC. Amino acids: CAWETSGGEFGYTF. The chain employs TRBV30 and TRBJ1-2; TRBD1 agrees at 8 bases. V dropped 5 bases and J dropped 7; count of bases not matched to a gene: 12. CDR1 is GTSNPN and CDR2 is SVGIG in the germline V gene (reference sequence). The CDR3 covers 14 residues.

The chain carries TRBV7-3 and TRBJ1-2; D is uncertain. Deletions cut 4 bases from V and 1 base from J, with 10 bases between. The germline V gene encodes CDR1 SGHTA and CDR2 FQGTGA. The CDR3 sequence is 14 residues long. The CDR3 DNA is TGTGCCAGCAGCTATTCGGGCCTTAACTATGGCTACACCTTC. Translation gives CASSYSGLNYGYTF.

This clone was counted between two and nine times. The rearrangement uses TRBV5-6 and TRBJ2-7, with 8 bases identical to TRBD1. Germline V CDR1 and CDR2: SGHDT, YYEEEE. V lost 2 bases, J lost 3 bases, and 4 bases stayed unmatched. This CDR3 is built from 14 residues. CDR3 in amino acids: CASSFGTGLYEQYF. CDR3 in DNA: TGTGCCAGCAGCTTTGGGACAGGTCTCTACGAGCAGTACTTC.

There are a few counts of this clone. The chain recombines TRBV6-5 with TRBJ1-2; D gene uncertain. The CDR3 covers 13 residues. Germline assignment: CDR1 MNHEY and CDR2 SVGAGI. Trimming pared 4 bases from V and 2 bases from J, leaving 8 bases between. In DNA, the CDR3 is TGTGCCAGCAGTTCACAGAGGAACTATGGCTACACCTTC. This sequence encodes CASSSQRNYGYTF.

This chain connects TRBV9 to TRBJ2-5; D unclear. CDR3 size: 14 residues. Trimming pared 0 bases from V and 2 bases from J, leaving 8 bases between. Germline V CDR1 and CDR2: SGDLS, YYNGEE. The CDR3 sequence: CASSVGSLQETQYF. The CDR3 coding sequence is TGTGCCAGCAGCGTAGGGTCTCTTCAAGAGACCCAGTACTTC.

J is TRBJ1-1 and V is TRBV6-6; D unresolved. Germline loops: CDR1 MNHNY, CDR2 SVGAGI (reference sequence). The CDR3 is 11 amino acids. V dropped 2 bases and J dropped 8 bases, with 6 bases sitting between them. CDR3 residues: CASSYAGEAFF. The CDR3 bases are TGTGCCAGCAGTTACGCGGGGGAAGCTTTCTTT.

This clone was seen only a few times. The V and J genes are TRBV11-2 and TRBJ1-2; no clear D gene. V gave up 2 bases and J gave up 4 bases, with 11 bases separating them. Looked up from germline, CDR1 is SGHAT and CDR2 is FQNNGV. This CDR3 comprises 14 residues. CDR3 sequence reads: CASSLSAGRYGYTF. The CDR3 nucleotides are TGTGCCAGCAGCTTATCGGCTGGCCGCTATGGCTACACCTTC.

The rearrangement joins TRBV6-6 to TRBJ1-5; D unclear. The CDR3 contains 14 residues. CDR1 and CDR2 from the germline V gene are MNHNY and SVGAGI (reference sequence). The V end was cut by 5 bases, the J end by 2 bases, with 10 bases between. CDR3 amino acids: CASSLLSGNQPQHF. The CDR3 bases are TGTGCCAGCAGTCTCTTATCGGGCAATCAGCCCCAGCATTTT.

The chain is built from TRBV10-3 and TRBJ1-5; D not certain. CDR3 size: 13 residues. Germline-derived CDR1 and CDR2 are ENHRY and SYGVKD. With 6 bases removed from V and 5 bases from J, the gap between germline ends came to 11 bases. The DNA for the CDR3 is TGTGCCATCAGACCCACTACCGATCAGCCCCAGCATTTT. It yields the protein CAIRPTTDQPQHF.

The chain couples TRBV5-1 to TRBJ2-3; 11 bases match TRBD1. The ends lost 0 bases at V and 2 bases at J; junction bases unmatched: 17. CDR3 size: 21 residues. Germline CDR1 is SGHRS and CDR2 is YFSETQ. CDR3 in amino acids: CASSLGDRGLSLALDTDTQYF. In DNA, the CDR3 is TGCGCCAGCAGCTTGGGGGACAGGGGGTTGTCTCTTGCCTTGGACACAGATACGCAGTATTTT.

A few counts support this clone. This CDR3 reads CAIRGPGLDNTIYF. CDR3 nucleotide sequence: TGTGCCATCAGGGGACCGGGACTTGATAACACCATATATTTT. V and J are TRBV10-3 and TRBJ1-3, with D possibly matching TRBD1 (5 bases). The CDR3 length is 14 residues. The germline CDR1 and CDR2 sequences are ENHRY and SYGVKD. The ends were cut back, 6 bases at V and 7 bases at J, with 16 bases in the middle.

V usage is TRBV20-1 and J usage is TRBJ2-7, with no clear D. V was cut by 5 bases and J by 7 bases, with 12 bases left in between. CDR3 length: 11 amino acids. Germline CDR1 reads DFQATT; CDR2 reads SNEGSKA (reference sequence). CDR3 DNA: TGCAGTGCTCCTCTCTTGAGGGAGCAGTACTTC. Protein product: CSAPLLREQYF.

The genes are TRBV5-1 and TRBJ2-5; 14 positions agree with TRBD2. Germline CDR1 is SGHRS and CDR2 is YFSETQ. Trimming took 4 bases from V and 5 from J; bases not matched to a gene: 4. This CDR3 spans 15 amino acids. CDR3 sequence (DNA): TGCGCCAGCAGCGGACTAGCGGGAGGTGACGAGACCCAGTACTTC. It is translated as CASSGLAGGDETQYF.

V gene TRBV5-5 combines with J gene TRBJ1-2, with no clear D. The CDR3 runs to 16 residues. Germline V lookup: CDR1 SGHKS, CDR2 YYEKEE (reference sequence). V was shortened by 1 base and J by 8 bases, with 21 bases between the two germline ends. CDR3 in DNA: TGTGCCAGCAGCTTGAATTGGGCGGGGTTAATCAGGGGCTACACCTTC. Translating it yields CASSLNWAGLIRGYTF.

This chain links TRBV2 with TRBJ1-1, with D maybe TRBD1 (5 bases). The CDR3 sequence is 16 residues long. Germline lookup yields CDR1 SNHLY and CDR2 FYNNEI. V dropped 0 bases and J dropped 9 bases, with 20 bases sitting between them. CDR3 sequence (DNA): TGTGCCAGCAGTGAAGCGCTTTTCCGAAAGGGGAAGCAAGCTTTCTTT. Protein sequence: CASSEALFRKGKQAFF.